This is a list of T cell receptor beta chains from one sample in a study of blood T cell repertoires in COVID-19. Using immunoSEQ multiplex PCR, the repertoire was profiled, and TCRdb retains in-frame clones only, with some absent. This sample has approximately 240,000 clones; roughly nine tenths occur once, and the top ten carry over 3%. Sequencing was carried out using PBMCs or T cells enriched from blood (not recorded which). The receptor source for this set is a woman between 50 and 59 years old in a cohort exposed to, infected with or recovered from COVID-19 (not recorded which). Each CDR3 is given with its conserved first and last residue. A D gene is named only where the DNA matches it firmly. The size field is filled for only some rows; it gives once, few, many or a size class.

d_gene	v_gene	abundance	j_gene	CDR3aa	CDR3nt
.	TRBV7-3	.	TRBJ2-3	CASSSQDTQYF	TGTGCCAGCAGCTCCCAAGATACGCAGTATTTT
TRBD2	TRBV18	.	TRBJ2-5	CASSPNGGLETQYF	TGTGCCAGCTCACCTAACGGGGGGTTGGAGACCCAGTACTTC
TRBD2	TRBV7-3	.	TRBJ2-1	CASSLLGTSGAYNEQFF	TGTGCCAGCAGCCTTCTCGGGACTAGCGGGGCTTACAATGAGCAGTTCTTC
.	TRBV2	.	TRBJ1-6	CASGEQGHRVANNSPLHF	TGTGCCAGCGGAGAACAGGGACACCGCGTGGCCAACAATTCACCCCTCCACTTT
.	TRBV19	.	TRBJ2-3	CSSGRASTDTQYF	TGTTCGTCCGGCAGGGCGAGCACAGATACGCAGTATTTT
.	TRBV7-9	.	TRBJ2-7	CASSLTSSYEQYF	TGTGCCAGCAGCTTAACTAGCTCCTACGAGCAGTACTTC
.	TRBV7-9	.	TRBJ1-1	CASSLGSVSNTEAFF	TGTGCCAGCAGCTTAGGTTCAGTTTCGAACACTGAAGCTTTCTTT
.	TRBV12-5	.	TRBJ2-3	CASAQNSGTDTQYF	TGTGCTAGTGCCCAAAATAGCGGCACAGATACGCAGTATTTT
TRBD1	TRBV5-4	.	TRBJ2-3	CASSFRRTHRGPRRDTQYF	TGTGCCAGCAGCTTTCGGAGGACACACAGGGGGCCGCGACGAGATACGCAGTATTTT
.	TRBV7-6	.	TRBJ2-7	CASSLGQVYEQYF	TGTGCCAGCAGCTTAGGACAGGTCTACGAGCAGTACTTC
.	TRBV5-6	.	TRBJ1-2	CASSLRTETSNYGYTF	TGTGCCAGCAGCTTGCGGACAGAAACTTCTAACTATGGCTACACCTTC
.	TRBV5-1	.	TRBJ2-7	CASSLSRGSLSSYEQYF	TGCGCCAGCAGCTTGAGTAGAGGGTCGCTTAGCTCCTACGAGCAGTACTTC
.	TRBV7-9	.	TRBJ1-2	CASSLGAGVNYGYTF	TGTGCCAGCAGCTTAGGGGCGGGGGTTAACTATGGCTACACCTTC
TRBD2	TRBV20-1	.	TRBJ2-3	CSASGDDTQYF	TGCAGTGCCAGCGGGGATGATACGCAGTATTTT
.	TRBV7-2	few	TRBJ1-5	CASSLRQPIYSNQPQHF	TGTGCCAGCAGCTTAAGACAGCCAATTTATAGCAATCAGCCCCAGCATTTT
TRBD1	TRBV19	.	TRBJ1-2	CASSTTGGDGYTF	TGTGCCAGTAGTACAACAGGGGGCGATGGCTACACCTTC
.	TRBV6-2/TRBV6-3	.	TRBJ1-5	CASSYSSKASNQPQHF	TGTGCCAGCAGTTACTCGAGTAAAGCGAGCAATCAGCCCCAGCATTTT
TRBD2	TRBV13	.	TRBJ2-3	CASSFSGGAADTQYF	TGTGCCAGCAGCTTTAGCGGGGGGGCCGCAGATACGCAGTATTTT
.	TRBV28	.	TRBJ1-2	CASSLVPGPTQGYTF	TGTGCCAGCAGTTTAGTCCCAGGTCCGACGCAAGGCTACACCTTC
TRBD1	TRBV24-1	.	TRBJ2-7	CATSESRTGSVYEQYF	TGTGCCACCAGTGAATCGAGGACAGGGTCGGTCTACGAGCAGTACTTC
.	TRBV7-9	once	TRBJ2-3	CASSPLGTDTQYF	TGTGCCAGCAGCCCACTAGGCACAGATACGCAGTATTTT
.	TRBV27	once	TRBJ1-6	CASRPVDGNSPLHF	TGTGCCAGCAGGCCAGTTGACGGGAATTCACCCCTCCACTTT
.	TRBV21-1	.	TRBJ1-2	CASSKVEGTGGASYTF	TGTGCCAGCAGCAAAGTTGAAGGGACAGGGGGCGCGAGCTACACCTTC
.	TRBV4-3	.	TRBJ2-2	CASSALPPPSVSGELFF	TGCGCCAGCAGCGCGCTACCCCCCCCTAGCGTTTCCGGGGAGCTGTTTTTT
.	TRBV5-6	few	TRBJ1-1	CASSLGDLNTEAFF	TGTGCCAGCAGCTTGGGAGATTTAAACACTGAAGCTTTCTTT
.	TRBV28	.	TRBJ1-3	CATRESLGGNSGNTIYF	TGTGCCACCCGTGAAAGTCTAGGCGGCAACTCTGGAAACACCATATATTTT
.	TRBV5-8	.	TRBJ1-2	CASSRTTGLDYGYTF	TGTGCCAGCAGTCGTACTACAGGGCTGGACTATGGCTACACCTTC